These 29 T cell receptor beta chains came from one sample sequenced in a study of cytotoxic CD8 clonotypes in ibrutinib-treated CLL. Here immunoSEQ multiplex PCR was the method, and the copy in TCRdb shows in-frame clones only, minus some. The table includes fewer than 55,000 clones, about three fifths detected once. Sequenced here: PBMCs, sampled after 24 months of ibrutinib treatment. The receptors stem from a human donor with chronic lymphocytic leukemia.

The V and J genes are TRBV4-1 and TRBJ2-2, with D perhaps matching TRBD1 or TRBD2 (5 bases each). The ends were cut back, 0 bases at V and 4 bases at J, with 9 bases in the middle. CDR3 length: 15 amino acids. From germline, CDR1 is MGHRA and CDR2 YSYEKL. The CDR3 sequence is CASSQDWGSTGELFF. In nucleotides, the CDR3 is TGCGCCAGCAGCCAAGACTGGGGGTCCACCGGGGAGCTGTTTTTT.

This sequence joins TRBV5-6 and TRBJ2-7, with D possibly TRBD1 on 5 matching bases. The V end lost 1 base, the J end lost 3 bases, and 14 bases lay between the germline ends. This CDR3 comprises 15 residues. The germline gives CDR1 SGHDT, CDR2 YYEEEE. The chain's CDR3 is CASSLRMDINYEQYF. The CDR3 DNA reads TGTGCCAGCAGCTTGAGAATGGACATAAACTACGAGCAGTACTTC.

The V and J genes are TRBV10-3 and TRBJ1-1; D gene ambiguous. Germline values: CDR1 ENHRY, CDR2 SYGVKD. V was clipped by 4 bases and J by 5 bases, with 14 bases between them. The length of the CDR3 is 14 residues. The CDR3 DNA reads as TGTGCCATCAGTGGATCCTTGGGGTGGACTGAAGCTTTCTTT. Translation gives CAISGSLGWTEAFF.

By proportion, this clone is medium-sized (0.01 to 0.1%). The chain is built from TRBV19 and TRBJ2-7; no firm D call. The germline gives CDR1 LNHDA, CDR2 SQIVND (reference sequence). V was shortened by 4 bases and J by 0 bases, with 10 bases between the two germline ends. CDR3 size: 14 residues. This CDR3 is CASSSNTISYEQYF. CDR3 in DNA: TGTGCCAGTAGTAGCAACACGATCTCCTACGAGCAGTACTTC.

The genes are TRBV29-1 and TRBJ1-1; 7 bases agree with TRBD1. Germline assignment: CDR1 SQVTM and CDR2 ANQGSEA. The CDR3 extends over 15 amino acids. J lost 0 bases, V lost 8 bases, and 12 bases had no gene match. This CDR3 reads CSLHKQGIMNTEAFF. The CDR3 nucleotides are TGCAGCCTCCACAAACAGGGGATCATGAACACTGAAGCTTTCTTT.

The chain combines TRBV27 with TRBJ1-6; D is unresolved. The CDR3 is 13 residues long. CDR1 is MNHEY and CDR2 is SMNVEV in the germline V gene (reference sequence). Between the trimmed V and J ends, which lost 6 bases and 7 bases, there was a span of 10 bases. CDR3 loop: CASRLSANSPLHF. The CDR3 region has the DNA TGTGCCAGCAGGCTTTCCGCCAATTCACCCCTCCACTTT.

The genes are TRBV5-6 and TRBJ2-3; D is unresolved. V was pared by 4 bases and J by 4 bases, with 13 bases between. CDR1 is SGHDT and CDR2 is YYEEEE in the germline V gene. The CDR3 is 14 amino acids. The CDR3 is CASSLGPLADTQYF. CDR3 coding DNA: TGTGCCAGCAGCCTGGGCCCATTGGCAGATACGCAGTATTTT.

This clone has a single count. The chain joins TRBV6-1 to TRBJ2-5, with D hard to call. Germline CDR1 and CDR2: MNHNS and SASEGT. The V end lost 8 bases, the J end lost 7 bases, and 8 bases lay between the germline ends. The CDR3 is 10 amino acids. CDR3 region: CASFAGTQYF. In nucleotides, the CDR3 is TGTGCCAGCTTCGCAGGGACCCAGTACTTC.

The chain carries TRBV5-1 and TRBJ2-2; D gene ambiguous. Germline V gene data show CDR1 as SGHRS and CDR2 as YFSETQ. This CDR3 comprises 15 residues. V was clipped by 2 bases and J by 0 bases, with 8 bases between them. The CDR3 sequence: CASSFGNTNTGELFF. CDR3 nucleotide sequence: TGCGCCAGCAGCTTCGGCAATACGAACACCGGGGAGCTGTTTTTT.

V is TRBV6-1 and J is TRBJ2-1, with D unclear. CDR1 is MNHNS and CDR2 is SASEGT in the germline V gene. The V end lost 0 bases, the J end lost 2 bases, and 5 bases lay between the germline ends. This CDR3 region has 14 residues. The chain's CDR3 is CASSEARPYNEQFF. The CDR3 nucleotides are TGTGCCAGCAGTGAAGCTAGACCCTACAATGAGCAGTTCTTC.

The chain joins TRBV6-5 to TRBJ1-2; a weak D match, TRBD1 (5 bases). This CDR3 is 13 amino acids long. CDR1 and CDR2 (germline): MNHEY, SVGAGI. The V end lost 4 bases, the J end lost 13 bases, and 19 bases lay between the germline ends. The CDR3 region has the DNA TGTGCCAGCAGTTCAACCGCAGGCAGGGACTTCACCTTC. Its protein product is CASSSTAGRDFTF.

The V and J genes are TRBV6-5 and TRBJ2-5; 8 bases are shared with TRBD2. The germline gives CDR1 MNHEY, CDR2 SVGAGI. V lost 5 bases to trimming and J lost 12 bases; unmatched junction nucleotides: 5. CDR3 length: 11 amino acids. The CDR3: CASSPGGREYF. CDR3 DNA sequence: TGTGCCAGCAGTCCGGGGGGGAGGGAGTACTTC.

V is TRBV7-8 and J is TRBJ2-7; 7 bases fit TRBD2. V lost 1 base to trimming and J lost 0 bases; unmatched junction nucleotides: 6. Per the germline V gene, CDR1 is SGHVS and CDR2 is FQNEAQ. The CDR3 is 16 amino acids. The CDR3 nucleotides read TGTGCCAGCAGCTTAGTTAGGTCGGGGGGCTCCTACGAGCAGTACTTC. It encodes CASSLVRSGGSYEQYF. Together with reference TRBV7-8 and TRBJ2-7, the CDR3 gives the full variable domain: GAGVSQSPRYKVAKRGQDVALRCDPISGHVSLFWYQQALGQGPEFLTYFQNEAQLDKSGLPSDRFFAERPEGSVSTLKIQRTQQEDSAVYLCASSLVRSGGSYEQYFGPGTRLTVT.

This chain links TRBV2 with TRBJ1-2; no clear D. Per the germline V gene, CDR1 is SNHLY and CDR2 is FYNNEI. The CDR3 covers 12 residues. V was clipped by 3 bases and J by 4 bases, with 6 bases between them. The CDR3: CASSERTYGYTF. The DNA for the CDR3 is TGTGCCAGCAGTGAGCGAACCTATGGCTACACCTTC.

V and J are TRBV6-1 and TRBJ1-2, with a possible D match to TRBD1 (5 bases). The CDR3 sequence is 11 residues long. Trimming cost V 3 bases and J 7 bases, with 6 bases left between them. CDR1 and CDR2 (germline): MNHNS, SASEGT. In nucleotides, the CDR3 is TGTGCCAGCAGTGAGGGGGGTGGCTACACCTTC. Translation gives CASSEGGGYTF.

This chain connects TRBV10-3 to TRBJ1-6, with unresolved D. V lost 8 bases and J lost 8, with 10 bases in between. The germline gives CDR1 ENHRY, CDR2 SYGVKD. The CDR3 loop spans 12 amino acids. The CDR3 region is CAIAQTDSPLHF. The CDR3 nucleotides read TGTGCCATCGCCCAGACCGATTCACCCCTCCACTTT.

This sequence joins TRBV5-1 and TRBJ2-5; D is uncertain. The ends were cut back, 1 base at V and 4 bases at J, with 11 bases in the middle. The CDR3 loop spans 14 amino acids. The germline gives CDR1 SGHRS, CDR2 YFSETQ. The CDR3 DNA sequence: TGCGCCAGCAGCTTGTCCCCTAGTTCAGAGACCCAGTACTTC. Protein product: CASSLSPSSETQYF.

The chain is built from TRBV5-1 and TRBJ2-7, with no clear D. The ends were cut back, 7 bases at V and 2 bases at J, with 13 bases in the middle. From germline, CDR1 is SGHRS and CDR2 YFSETQ. This CDR3 contains 13 residues. The CDR3 spells CASATRTPYEQYF. The CDR3 DNA sequence: TGCGCCAGCGCCACGCGGACCCCCTACGAGCAGTACTTC.

The chain is built from TRBV10-2 and TRBJ2-7, with D perhaps given as TRBD1 or TRBD2 (5 bases each). From germline, CDR1 is WSHSY and CDR2 SAAADI. The CDR3 consists of 14 residues. The ends were cut back, 6 bases at V and 4 bases at J, with 16 bases in the middle. CDR3 DNA sequence: TGCGCCAGCAGGCCGGCAGGGACGTCGTACGAGCAGTACTTC. Translation: CASRPAGTSYEQYF.

The chain has TRBV4-2 and TRBJ1-1; tentatively, D is TRBD1 (6 bases). Germline V gene lookup returns CDR1 LGHNA and CDR2 YNFKEQ. The CDR3 has 15 amino acids. Trimming shortened V by 0 bases and J by 6 bases, and 14 bases separated the two germline ends. CDR3 in DNA: TGTGCCAGCAGCCAAGATAGGGGGACAAACCCTGAAGCTTTCTTT. Translated: CASSQDRGTNPEAFF.

The chain carries TRBV6-6 and TRBJ1-1; a possible D gene is TRBD1 (5 bases). Germline V gene data show CDR1 as MNHNY and CDR2 as SVGAGI (reference sequence). CDR3 length: 15 residues. The V end was cut by 2 bases, the J end by 6 bases, with 16 bases between. CDR3 residues: CASSYGGAAFPEAFF. The DNA of the CDR3 is TGTGCCAGCAGTTACGGGGGAGCCGCCTTTCCTGAAGCTTTCTTT.

J is TRBJ2-7 and V is TRBV5-7, with D possibly TRBD1 on 6 matching bases. TRBV5-7 falls under the ORF class, with uncertain function. The CDR3 runs to 14 residues. V was pared by 2 bases and J by 4 bases, with 13 bases between. DNA of the CDR3: TGTGCCAGCAGCTTTAGGAAAGGGGGATACGAGCAGTACTTC. This gives the protein CASSFRKGGYEQYF.

V usage is TRBV2 and J usage is TRBJ2-3; TRBD2 matches 9 bases. The CDR3 sequence is 16 residues long. CDR1 and CDR2 from the germline V gene are SNHLY and FYNNEI. Unmatched junction bases numbered 5, after V lost 4 bases and J lost 0 bases. CDR3 amino acids: CASSGLAGTSTDTQYF. CDR3 DNA sequence: TGTGCCAGCAGTGGGCTAGCGGGGACTAGCACAGATACGCAGTATTTT.

The J gene is TRBJ1-6, the V gene TRBV7-2, with 9 bases aligning to TRBD1. V gave up 5 bases and J gave up 10 bases; unmatched junction bases: 9. Germline V lookup: CDR1 SGHTA, CDR2 FQGNSA. This CDR3 region has 15 residues. CDR3 nucleotide sequence: TGTGCCAGCAGCATAGGGGGGACAGGGACCTCACCCCTCCACTTT. Translation: CASSIGGTGTSPLHF. Drawing the rest from reference TRBV7-2 and TRBJ1-6, the complete variable domain is GAGVSQSPSNKVTEKGKDVELRCDPISGHTALYWYRQSLGQGLEFLIYFQGNSAPDKSGLPSDRFSAERTGGSVSTLTIQRTQQEDSAVYLCASSIGGTGTSPLHFGNGTRLTVT.

By proportion, this clone is medium-sized (0.01 to 0.1%). The V and J genes are TRBV7-3 and TRBJ2-7; D call uncertain. V lost 5 bases and J 7 bases, leaving 12 bases between the germline ends. The length of the CDR3 is 12 residues. Germline loops: CDR1 SGHTA, CDR2 FQGTGA. The CDR3 nucleotides are TGTGCCAGCAGCCCGGCGGTGGAAGAGCAGTACTTC. As protein: CASSPAVEEQYF.

The gene calls are TRBV27 and TRBJ2-7; D is perhaps TRBD2 (6 bases). Germline lookup yields CDR1 MNHEY and CDR2 SMNVEV (reference sequence). This CDR3 is 15 amino acids long. Trimming removed 0 bases at V and 0 bases at J, with 9 bases between. The CDR3: CASSLSGGLSYEQYF. The CDR3 nucleotides read TGTGCCAGCAGTTTATCCGGGGGACTCTCCTACGAGCAGTACTTC.

The chain uses TRBV2 and TRBJ1-1; maybe TRBD1 (6 bases). The CDR3 has 15 residues. V was cut by 5 bases and J by 6 bases, with 19 bases left in between. Germline CDR1 reads SNHLY; CDR2 reads FYNNEI. In DNA, the CDR3 is TGTGCCAGCAGTAACTTCGGAGGGGGGAGTGCTGAAGCTTTCTTT. Amino acids: CASSNFGGGSAEAFF.

Here the CDR3 reads CASSTGNTGELFF. The CDR3 coding sequence is TGTGCCAGCAGCACAGGGAACACCGGGGAGCTGTTTTTT. The chain has TRBV6-1 and TRBJ2-2; perhaps TRBD1 as D (5 bases). Germline V gene lookup returns CDR1 MNHNS and CDR2 SASEGT. The CDR3 is 13 residues long. Trimming took off 6 bases at V and 1 base at J, with 6 bases between the two ends.

The chain has TRBV6-6 and TRBJ1-5; the D gene is possibly TRBD1 (5 bases). Germline lookup yields CDR1 MNHNY and CDR2 SVGAGI (reference sequence). The V end was cut by 6 bases, the J end by 7 bases, with 7 bases between. This CDR3 contains 11 residues. The CDR3 DNA is TGTGCCAGCAGCAAGGGGCAGCCCCAGCATTTT. Translation gives CASSKGQPQHF.